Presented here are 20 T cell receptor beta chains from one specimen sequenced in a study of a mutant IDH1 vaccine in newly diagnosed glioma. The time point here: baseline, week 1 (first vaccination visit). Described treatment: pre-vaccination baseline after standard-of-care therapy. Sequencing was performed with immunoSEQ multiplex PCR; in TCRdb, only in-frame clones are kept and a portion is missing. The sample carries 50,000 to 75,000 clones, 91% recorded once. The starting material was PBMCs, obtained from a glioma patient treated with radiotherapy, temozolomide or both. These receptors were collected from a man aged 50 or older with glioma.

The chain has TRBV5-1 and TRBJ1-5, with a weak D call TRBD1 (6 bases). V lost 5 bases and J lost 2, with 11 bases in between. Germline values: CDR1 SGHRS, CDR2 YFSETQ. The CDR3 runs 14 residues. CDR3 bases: TGCGCCAGCAGTTCCGGGGGCCGCAATCAGCCCCAGCATTTT. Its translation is CASSSGGRNQPQHF.

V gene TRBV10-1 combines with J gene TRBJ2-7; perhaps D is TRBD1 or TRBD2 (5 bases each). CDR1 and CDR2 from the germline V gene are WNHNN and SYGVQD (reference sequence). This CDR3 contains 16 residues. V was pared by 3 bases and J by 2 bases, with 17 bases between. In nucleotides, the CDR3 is TGCGCCAGCAGTGAACGGGCCTCGGGGCTCACCTACGAGCAGTACTTC. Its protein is CASSERASGLTYEQYF.

CDR3 nucleotides: TGTGCCAGCAGTTTCGGGACAGGGCGGAATCAGCCCCAGCATTTT. Translation: CASSFGTGRNQPQHF. The rearrangement uses TRBV28 and TRBJ1-5, with 9 nucleotides matching TRBD1. The germline V gene encodes CDR1 MDHEN and CDR2 SYDVKM. The CDR3 totals 15 residues. V trimming: 3 bases; J trimming: 4 bases; junction bases outside the gene matches: 4. Together with reference TRBV28 and TRBJ1-5, the CDR3 gives the full variable domain: DVKVTQSSRYLVKRTGEKVFLECVQDMDHENMFWYRQDPGLGLRLIYFSYDVKMKEKGDIPEGYSVSREKKERFSLILESASTNQTSMYLCASSFGTGRNQPQHFGDGTRLSIL.

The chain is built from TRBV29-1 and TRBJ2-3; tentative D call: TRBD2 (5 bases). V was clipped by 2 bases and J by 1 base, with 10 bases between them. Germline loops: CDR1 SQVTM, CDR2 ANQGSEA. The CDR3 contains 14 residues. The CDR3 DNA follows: TGCAGCGTTGAACGAGGGTTAGGCACAGATACGCAGTATTTT. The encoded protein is CSVERGLGTDTQYF.

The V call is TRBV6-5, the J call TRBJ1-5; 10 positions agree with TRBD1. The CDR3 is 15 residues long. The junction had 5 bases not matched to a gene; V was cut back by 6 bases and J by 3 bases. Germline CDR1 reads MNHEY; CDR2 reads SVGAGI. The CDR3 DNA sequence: TGTGCCAGCAGCCCTGACAGGGGGCCCAATCAGCCCCAGCATTTT. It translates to CASSPDRGPNQPQHF.

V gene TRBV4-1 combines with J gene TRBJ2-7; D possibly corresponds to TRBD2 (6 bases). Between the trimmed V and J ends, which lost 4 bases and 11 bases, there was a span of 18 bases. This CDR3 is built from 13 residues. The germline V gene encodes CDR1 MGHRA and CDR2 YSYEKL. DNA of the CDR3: TGCGCCAGCAGCCCCGGCGGGACGGCTCACGAGTACTTC. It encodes CASSPGGTAHEYF.

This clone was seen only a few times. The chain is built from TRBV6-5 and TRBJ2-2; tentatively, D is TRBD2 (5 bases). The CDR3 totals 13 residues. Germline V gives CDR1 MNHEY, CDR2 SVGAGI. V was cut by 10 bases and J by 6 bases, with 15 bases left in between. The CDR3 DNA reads TGTGCCACAGAGGGAGTATATCCCGGGGAGCTGTTTTTT. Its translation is CATEGVYPGELFF.

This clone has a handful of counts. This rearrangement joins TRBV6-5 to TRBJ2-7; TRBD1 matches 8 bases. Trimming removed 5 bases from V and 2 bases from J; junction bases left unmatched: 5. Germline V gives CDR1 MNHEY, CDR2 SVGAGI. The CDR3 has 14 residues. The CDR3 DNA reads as TGTGCCAGCAGTCACGGACAGGGACCCTACGAGCAGTACTTC. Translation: CASSHGQGPYEQYF.

The CDR3 nucleotides read TGCAGTTTGCTCGGTCGGGAAAAACTGTTTTTT. Translating gives CSLLGREKLFF. The V call is TRBV20-1, the J call TRBJ1-4; the D is unclear. Germline CDR1 and CDR2: DFQATT and SNEGSKA (reference sequence). The V end lost 8 bases, the J end lost 8 bases, and 12 bases lay between the germline ends. CDR3 length equals 11 residues.

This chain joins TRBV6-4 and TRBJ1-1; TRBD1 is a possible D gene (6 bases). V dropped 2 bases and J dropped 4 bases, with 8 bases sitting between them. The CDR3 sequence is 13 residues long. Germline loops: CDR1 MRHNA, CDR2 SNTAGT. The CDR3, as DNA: TGTGCCAGCAGTGACAAAGGGGGCACTGAAGCTTTCTTT. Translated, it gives CASSDKGGTEAFF.

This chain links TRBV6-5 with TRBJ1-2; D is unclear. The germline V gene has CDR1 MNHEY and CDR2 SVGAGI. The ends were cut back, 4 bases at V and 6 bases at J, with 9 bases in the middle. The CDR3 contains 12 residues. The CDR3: CASSLDRHGYTF. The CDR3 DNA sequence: TGTGCCAGCAGTTTGGACCGTCATGGCTACACCTTC.

The CDR3 here is CASSRPTPGAFF. DNA for the CDR3: TGTGCCAGCAGCCGACCCACACCCGGAGCTTTCTTT. The chain links TRBV7-8 to TRBJ1-1; D is unresolved. Per germline, CDR1 SGHVS and CDR2 FQNEAQ. V was cut by 5 bases and J by 10 bases, with 14 bases left in between. CDR3 length: 12 residues.

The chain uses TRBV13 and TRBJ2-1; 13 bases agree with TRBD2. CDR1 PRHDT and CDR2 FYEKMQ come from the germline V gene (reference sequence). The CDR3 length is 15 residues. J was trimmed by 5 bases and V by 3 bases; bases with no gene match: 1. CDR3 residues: CASSLGLAGNNEQFF. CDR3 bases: TGTGCCAGCAGCTTGGGACTAGCGGGAAACAATGAGCAGTTCTTC.

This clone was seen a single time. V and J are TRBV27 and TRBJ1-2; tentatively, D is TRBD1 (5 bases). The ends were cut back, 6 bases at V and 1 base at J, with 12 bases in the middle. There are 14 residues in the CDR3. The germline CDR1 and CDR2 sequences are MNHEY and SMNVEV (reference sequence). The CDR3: CASSPDSLNYGYTF. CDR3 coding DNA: TGTGCCAGCAGCCCCGACAGTCTTAACTATGGCTACACCTTC.

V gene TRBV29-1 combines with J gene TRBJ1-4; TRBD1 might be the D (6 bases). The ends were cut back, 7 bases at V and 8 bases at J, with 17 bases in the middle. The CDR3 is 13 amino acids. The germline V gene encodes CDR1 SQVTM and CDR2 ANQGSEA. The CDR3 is CSGTDPRWEKLFF. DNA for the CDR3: TGCAGCGGGACAGACCCCCGGTGGGAAAAACTGTTTTTT.

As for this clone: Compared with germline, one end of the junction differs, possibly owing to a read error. The CDR3 DNA reads as TGTGCTAGCAGCTTATCGATAGTGGGACAGGGGGCTAGCGGAATCCAAGAGACCCAGTACTTC. Translation gives CASSLSIVGQGASGIQETQYF. The rearrangement uses TRBV7-7 and TRBJ2-5, with 12 bases lining up with TRBD1. The CDR3 sequence is 21 residues long. Germline CDR1 reads SSHAT; CDR2 reads FNYEAQ (reference sequence).

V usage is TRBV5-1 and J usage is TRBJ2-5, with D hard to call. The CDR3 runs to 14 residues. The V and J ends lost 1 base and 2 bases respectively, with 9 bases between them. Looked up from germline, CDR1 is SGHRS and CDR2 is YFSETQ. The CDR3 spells CASSLSPAQETQYF. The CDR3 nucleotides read TGCGCCAGCAGCTTGTCTCCAGCACAAGAGACCCAGTACTTC.

The CDR3 is CASSQEAGTGGNTIYF. The CDR3 DNA reads TGCGCCAGCAGCCAAGAGGCCGGGACAGGAGGAAACACCATATATTTT. The chain employs TRBV4-3 and TRBJ1-3; 8 nucleotides line up with TRBD1. Trimming at V came to 0 bases and at J to 4 bases, leaving 5 bases not matched to a gene. The V gene's germline CDR1 is LGHNA and CDR2 YSLEER. The CDR3 has 16 amino acids.

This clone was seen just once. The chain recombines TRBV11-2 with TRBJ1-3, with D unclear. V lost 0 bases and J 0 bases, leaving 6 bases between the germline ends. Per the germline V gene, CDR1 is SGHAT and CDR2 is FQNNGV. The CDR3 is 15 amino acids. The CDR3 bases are TGTGCCAGCAGCTTAGATCCGGTCTCTGGAAACACCATATATTTT. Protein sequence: CASSLDPVSGNTIYF.

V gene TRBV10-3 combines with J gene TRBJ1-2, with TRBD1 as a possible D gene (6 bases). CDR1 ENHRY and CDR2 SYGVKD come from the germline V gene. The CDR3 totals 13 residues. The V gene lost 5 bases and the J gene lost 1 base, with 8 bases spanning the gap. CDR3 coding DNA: TGTGCCATCAGTAAACAGGGTAACTATGGCTACACCTTC. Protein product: CAISKQGNYGYTF.